This is a list of T cell receptor beta chains from one sample in a study of T cells after yellow fever vaccination. TCRdb used MiXCR to reprocess the 5' RACE reads, holding one entry per CDR3 protein. The sample contains a few hundred thousand distinct CDR3 sequences, roughly 3.5% of which appear only once. The specimen comprised PBMCs, sampled on the day of the yellow fever booster vaccination. These receptors were obtained from a man between 18 and 29 years old who received the YFV17D yellow fever vaccine. Each CDR3 is given with its conserved first and last residue. The D gene is left open where the match is weak. Size tells how often a clone was seen (once, few, many) or the class of an expanded clone, and some rows leave it out.

d_call clone_size j_call v_call cdr3_aa cdr3_nt
TRBD2 few TRBJ2-1 TRBV7-9 CASSRGTMANNEQFF TGTGCCAGCAGCCGAGGGACTATGGCCAACAATGAGCAGTTCTTC
TRBD2 many TRBJ2-7 TRBV20-1 CSARDPGAGGAFNEQYF TGCAGTGCTAGAGATCCCGGCGCGGGGGGGGCGTTTAACGAGCAGTACTTC
. many TRBJ2-5 TRBV20-1 CSSKRGIQETQYF TGCAGTTCGAAACGGGGGATCCAAGAGACCCAGTACTTC
TRBD2 many TRBJ2-3 TRBV6-4 CASSGTSGADTQYF TGTGCCAGCAGTGGGACTAGCGGGGCAGATACGCAGTATTTT
TRBD1 many TRBJ1-1 TRBV20-1 CSARDLFGQETNTEAFF TGCAGTGCTAGAGATTTATTTGGACAGGAGACCAACACTGAAGCTTTCTTT
. many TRBJ2-4 TRBV20-1 CSPSWGIKNIQYF TGCAGTCCGTCGTGGGGGATTAAAAACATTCAGTACTTC
TRBD2 many TRBJ2-1 TRBV6-2/TRBV6-3 CASSYSAGVYNEQFF TGTGCCAGCAGTTACTCCGCGGGGGTTTACAATGAGCAGTTCTTC
. many TRBJ2-1 TRBV7-3 CASSTTVYNEQFF TGTGCCAGCAGCACAACGGTTTACAATGAGCAGTTCTTC
. . TRBJ2-2 TRBV20-1 CSARPMGLNTGELFF TGCAGTGCTAGACCTATGGGCCTAAACACCGGGGAGCTGTTTTTT
TRBD1 few TRBJ1-2 TRBV5-1 CASSFDHRGLGGYTF TGCGCCAGCAGCTTCGACCACAGGGGGTTAGGCGGCTACACCTTC
. . TRBJ1-6 TRBV9 CASSATGDLYNSPLHF TGTGCCAGCAGCGCGACAGGCGACCTTTATAATTCACCCCTCCACTTT
TRBD2 many TRBJ2-1 TRBV4-1 CASSQGLAGANEQFF TGCGCCAGCAGCCAGGGACTAGCGGGGGCCAATGAGCAGTTCTTC
TRBD1 few TRBJ2-4 TRBV4-2 CASSQDLRDRSLLAKNIQYF TGTGCCAGCAGCCAAGATCTGAGGGACAGGAGTCTTCTAGCCAAAAACATTCAGTACTTC
. many TRBJ1-2 TRBV15 CATSRTLSDGYTF TGTGCCACCAGCAGAACTCTGAGCGATGGCTACACCTTC
. many TRBJ2-1 TRBV18 CASSPGSNEQFF TGTGCCAGCTCACCGGGATCTAATGAGCAGTTCTTC
. few TRBJ2-3 TRBV28 CASSYPGFADTQYF TGTGCCAGCAGCTATCCGGGGTTTGCAGATACGCAGTATTTT
. many TRBJ2-5 TRBV28 CASSFAEELEKTQYF TGTGCCAGCAGTTTCGCGGAGGAGCTGGAGAAGACCCAGTACTTC
TRBD1 few TRBJ1-2 TRBV4-2 CASSDRGSAYGYTF TGTGCCAGCAGCGACAGGGGATCGGCCTATGGCTACACCTTC
. many TRBJ1-2 TRBV7-9 CASSLEVRGYTF TGTGCCAGCAGCTTAGAGGTCCGCGGCTACACCTTC
TRBD1 few TRBJ2-3 TRBV20-1 CAARGLYTDTQYF TGCGCCGCCAGGGGGCTCTACACAGATACGCAGTATTTT
. . TRBJ2-1 TRBV6-2/TRBV6-3 CASRRPPGVSSYNEQFF TGTGCCAGCAGACGACCACCCGGAGTCAGCTCCTACAATGAGCAGTTCTTC
TRBD2 many TRBJ2-1 TRBV12-3/TRBV12-4 CASVLAGGRNEQFF TGTGCCAGCGTTCTAGCGGGGGGGCGCAATGAGCAGTTCTTC
. many TRBJ2-5 TRBV7-8 CASSLAYETQYF TGTGCCAGCAGCTTAGCGTACGAGACCCAGTACTTC
. few TRBJ2-3 TRBV28 CAIESGLDTDTQYF TGTGCCATCGAAAGCGGACTCGACACAGATACGCAGTATTTT
. many TRBJ1-5 TRBV6-2/TRBV6-3 CASSYPAGRAHQPQHF TGTGCCAGCAGTTACCCGGCAGGGAGGGCCCATCAGCCCCAGCATTTT
TRBD2 . TRBJ2-2 TRBV12-3/TRBV12-4 CASSLALAGYGELFF TGTGCCAGCAGTTTAGCTCTAGCGGGGTACGGGGAGCTGTTTTTT
TRBD2 . TRBJ2-5 TRBV6-5 CASSYPGLAGGETQYF TGTGCCAGCAGTTACCCCGGACTAGCGGGGGGAGAGACCCAGTACTTC
TRBD1 few TRBJ1-2 TRBV29-1 CSAWTGWGYGYTF TGCAGCGCCTGGACAGGGTGGGGTTATGGCTACACCTTC
. many TRBJ2-3 TRBV7-8 CASSWAAGDTQYF TGTGCCAGCAGCTGGGCGGCTGGGGACACGCAGTATTTT
. few TRBJ1-1 TRBV20-1 CSARVYTEAFF TGCAGTGCTAGAGTCTACACTGAAGCTTTCTTT
. many TRBJ1-2 TRBV7-2 CASSAWDARGYTF TGTGCCAGCAGCGCCTGGGACGCCCGTGGCTACACCTTC
. . TRBJ1-5 TRBV27 CASSSKGGPQHF TGTGCCAGCAGTTCGAAGGGGGGGCCCCAGCATTTT
TRBD1 few TRBJ2-2 TRBV24-1 CASGQGSTGELFF TGTGCCTCGGGACAGGGGTCGACCGGGGAGCTGTTTTTT
TRBD2 few TRBJ2-1 TRBV5-1 CATRTSGGLNEQFF TGCGCCACCAGGACTAGCGGAGGACTCAATGAGCAGTTCTTC
. many TRBJ1-2 TRBV5-5 CASSLALQGYGYTF TGTGCCAGCAGCTTGGCCCTACAGGGTTATGGCTACACCTTC
TRBD2 few TRBJ2-3 TRBV18 CASSPGTSGASDTQYF TGTGCCAGCTCACCTGGGACTAGCGGGGCCTCAGATACGCAGTATTTT
. many TRBJ2-7 TRBV7-2 CASSLDGGGFYEQYF TGTGCCAGCAGCTTAGATGGCGGCGGGTTCTACGAGCAGTACTTC
TRBD2 . TRBJ2-7 TRBV6-5 CASSPPGRVINEQYF TGTGCCAGCAGTCCCCCCGGGAGGGTCATCAACGAGCAGTACTTC
. . TRBJ1-1 TRBV6-1 CASSDRQIAFF TGTGCCAGCAGTGACCGACAGATTGCTTTCTTT
. many TRBJ2-1 TRBV5-1 CASSRPGYNEQFF TGCGCCAGCAGCAGACCGGGTTACAATGAGCAGTTCTTC
TRBD2 few TRBJ2-2 TRBV14 CASSRSGGAATGELFF TGTGCCAGCAGCCGCAGCGGGGGGGCCGCTACCGGGGAGCTGTTTTTT
TRBD2 many TRBJ2-1 TRBV20-1 CSARTGPSGGAGWFYNEQFF TGCAGTGCTAGAACGGGCCCCAGCGGGGGGGCTGGTTGGTTCTACAATGAGCAGTTCTTC
. few TRBJ2-3 TRBV5-4 CASSLKYTDTQYF TGTGCCAGCAGCTTGAAGTACACAGATACGCAGTATTTT
. few TRBJ2-5 TRBV27 CASRGVQETQYF TGTGCCAGCAGGGGTGTACAAGAGACCCAGTACTTC
. many TRBJ1-5 TRBV18 CASSADKSYQPQHF TGTGCCAGCTCAGCGGATAAGAGCTATCAGCCCCAGCATTTT
TRBD1 . TRBJ1-2 TRBV6-5 CASSPESDRVHGYTF TGTGCCAGCAGCCCTGAATCGGACAGGGTCCATGGCTACACCTTC
TRBD2 many TRBJ2-3 TRBV7-6 CASSPQAGSFRADTQYF TGTGCCAGCAGCCCCCAAGCGGGGTCCTTTAGGGCAGATACGCAGTATTTT
. . TRBJ2-1 TRBV6-5 CASSQDRDNNEQFF TGTGCCAGCAGTCAGGACAGAGACAACAATGAGCAGTTCTTC
TRBD1 few TRBJ1-1 TRBV7-2 CASSVGQGRTEAFF TGTGCCAGCAGCGTGGGACAGGGTAGGACTGAAGCTTTCTTT
. . TRBJ2-3 TRBV20-1 CSARERGTDTQYF TGCAGTGCTAGAGAGCGGGGCACAGATACGCAGTATTTT
. few TRBJ2-1 TRBV4-1 CASSQDSLSSYNEQFF TGCGCCAGCAGCCAAGATTCTCTCAGCTCCTACAATGAGCAGTTCTTC